Below, 12 T cell receptor beta chains from the same sample are listed, as sequenced in a study of blood T cell repertoires in COVID-19. Generated by immunoSEQ multiplex PCR, the TCRdb table keeps only in-frame clones and is missing some. The sample includes some 290,000 clones, 81% seen only once; the top ten take 2.5% to 3%. The sample consisted of peripheral blood. Receptors were obtained from a woman aged 60 to 75 with active or convalescent COVID-19.

The V and J genes are TRBV5-1 and TRBJ1-6; D gene uncertain. Germline V gives CDR1 SGHRS, CDR2 YFSETQ. With 0 bases removed from V and 6 bases from J, the gap between germline ends came to 7 bases. CDR3 length: 14 residues. CDR3 region: CASSLEHSNSPLHF. CDR3 nucleotide sequence: TGCGCCAGCAGCTTGGAACACAGTAATTCACCCCTCCACTTT.

This clone appeared a single time. V is TRBV5-1 and J is TRBJ2-3, with 7 bases aligning to TRBD1. Germline trimming cut 4 bases from V and 2 bases from J; bases unmatched to any gene: 13. CDR1 is SGHRS and CDR2 is YFSETQ in the germline V gene. The CDR3 has 17 amino acids. The CDR3 sequence: CASSVLGTALPTDTQYF. The DNA of the CDR3 is TGCGCCAGCAGCGTTCTCGGGACAGCGCTTCCCACAGATACGCAGTATTTT.

This clone occurred once. The chain employs TRBV6-5 and TRBJ1-5, with 7 nucleotides matching TRBD1. The trim removed 6 bases at V and 3 bases at J, leaving 2 bases unmatched. This CDR3 region has 13 residues. Looked up from germline, CDR1 is MNHEY and CDR2 is SVGAGI. CDR3 region: CASSGTDNQPQHF. CDR3 DNA sequence: TGTGCCAGCAGCGGGACAGACAATCAGCCCCAGCATTTT.

This sequence joins TRBV4-2 and TRBJ2-7; 9 bases are shared with TRBD2. The germline CDR1 and CDR2 sequences are LGHNA and YNFKEQ. The V gene end was trimmed by 2 bases and the J gene end by 7 bases; junction bases not matched to a gene: 12. This CDR3 has 16 residues. CDR3: CASSQPGLAAAWEQYF. CDR3 sequence (DNA): TGTGCCAGCAGCCAACCGGGACTAGCTGCGGCGTGGGAGCAGTACTTC.

The chain recombines TRBV9 with TRBJ1-1; D not certain. V lost 2 bases and J lost 6, with 14 bases in between. Looked up from germline, CDR1 is SGDLS and CDR2 is YYNGEE. The CDR3 length is 14 residues. The DNA for the CDR3 is TGTGCCAGCAGCGTGCACAATTTGGAGGCTGAAGCTTTCTTT. It specifies CASSVHNLEAEAFF.

This CDR3 is CASSQDRNYGYTF. DNA for the CDR3: TGTGCCAGCAGCCAAGACAGGAACTATGGCTACACCTTC. The chain carries TRBV14 and TRBJ1-2; D is unresolved. The length of the CDR3 is 13 residues. V gave up 0 bases and J gave up 2 bases, with 4 bases separating them. Germline V gene lookup returns CDR1 SGHDN and CDR2 FVKESK.

CDR3 sequence (DNA): TGTGCCTGGAGCGGGAACACAGATACGCAGTATTTT. As protein: CAWSGNTDTQYF. The V call is TRBV30, the J call TRBJ2-3, with a weak D call TRBD2 (5 bases). The CDR3 is 12 residues long. Germline loops: CDR1 GTSNPN, CDR2 SVGIG (reference sequence). Trimming took 3 bases from V and 2 from J, leaving 6 bases between them.

This chain joins TRBV7-2 and TRBJ2-3; tentative D call: TRBD1 (5 bases). The CDR3 is 13 amino acids. Trimming stripped 4 bases from V and 4 bases from J, with 9 bases between. Germline CDR1 SGHTA, CDR2 FQGNSA. The DNA of the CDR3 is TGTGCCAGCAGCTCATGGGGCCCAGATACGCAGTATTTT. This encodes CASSSWGPDTQYF.

The chain carries TRBV5-4 and TRBJ1-4; D is unresolved. The CDR3 has 14 residues. Germline CDR1 SGHNT, CDR2 YYREEE (reference sequence). V was trimmed by 2 bases and J by 1 base, leaving 6 bases between them. Here the CDR3 DNA reads TGTGCCAGCAGCTTAAGCTTAACTAATGAAAAACTGTTTTTT. As protein: CASSLSLTNEKLFF.

V is TRBV4-2 and J is TRBJ1-1; TRBD1 matches 7 bases. Trimming removed 0 bases from V and 1 base from J; junction bases left unmatched: 8. The length of the CDR3 is 17 residues. Germline CDR1 reads LGHNA; CDR2 reads YNFKEQ. The CDR3 spells CASSQEPSRTGNTEAFF. DNA for the CDR3: TGTGCCAGCAGCCAAGAACCCTCCCGGACAGGGAACACTGAAGCTTTCTTT.

The genes are TRBV4-2 and TRBJ2-7; tentative D call: TRBD2 (5 bases). Trimming took 0 bases from V and 2 from J, leaving 14 bases between them. Germline-derived CDR1 and CDR2 are LGHNA and YNFKEQ. The CDR3 is 16 residues long. CDR3 sequence reads: CASSQDGSAKPYEQYF. The CDR3 region has the DNA TGTGCCAGCAGCCAAGATGGGAGCGCAAAACCCTACGAGCAGTACTTC.

The rearrangement uses TRBV10-3 and TRBJ2-7; 9 bases fit TRBD1. Trimming took 3 bases from V and 3 from J; bases not matched to a gene: 18. The CDR3 totals 19 residues. Germline CDR1 reads ENHRY; CDR2 reads SYGVKD. DNA of the CDR3: TGTGCCATCAGTGAACCAGGTGTGATGGGGGGACAGGGCAGCTACGAGCAGTACTTC. It is translated as CAISEPGVMGGQGSYEQYF.